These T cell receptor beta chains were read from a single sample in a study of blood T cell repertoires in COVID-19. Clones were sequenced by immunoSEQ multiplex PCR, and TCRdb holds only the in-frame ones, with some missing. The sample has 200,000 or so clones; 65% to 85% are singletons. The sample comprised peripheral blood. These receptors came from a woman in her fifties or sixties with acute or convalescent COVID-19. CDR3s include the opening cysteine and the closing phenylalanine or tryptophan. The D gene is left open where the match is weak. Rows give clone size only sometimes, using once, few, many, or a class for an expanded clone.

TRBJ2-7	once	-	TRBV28	CASSLISIETPGHRSYEQYF	TGTGCCAGCAGTTTAATATCTATTGAAACGCCGGGACACCGATCCTACGAGCAGTACTTC
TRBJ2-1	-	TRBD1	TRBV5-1	CASSPGQGAFEQFF	TGCGCCAGCAGTCCCGGACAGGGGGCGTTTGAGCAGTTCTTC
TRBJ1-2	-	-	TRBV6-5	CASSHFGGAMDGYTF	TGTGCCAGCAGCCACTTTGGGGGGGCAATGGATGGCTACACCTTC
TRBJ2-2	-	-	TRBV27	CASGGFPGKKGPNTGELFF	TGTGCCAGCGGGGGGTTTCCAGGGAAGAAGGGGCCGAACACCGGGGAGCTGTTTTTT
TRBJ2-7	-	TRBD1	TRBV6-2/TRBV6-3	CASSHRTGGFEQYF	TGTGCCAGCAGTCACCGGACAGGGGGTTTCGAGCAGTACTTC
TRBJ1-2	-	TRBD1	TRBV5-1	CASSSDLTGYGYTF	TGCGCCAGCAGCTCTGACTTGACAGGGTACGGCTACACCTTC
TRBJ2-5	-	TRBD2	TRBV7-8	CASSPASGGYQETQYF	TGTGCCAGCAGCCCCGCTAGCGGCGGGTACCAAGAGACCCAGTACTTC
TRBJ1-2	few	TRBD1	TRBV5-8	CASSRVDRGNGYTF	TGTGCCAGCAGCCGGGTCGACAGGGGGAATGGCTACACCTTC
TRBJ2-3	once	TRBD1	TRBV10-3	CAIRWDRGTDTQYF	TGTGCCATCAGATGGGACAGGGGTACAGATACGCAGTATTTT
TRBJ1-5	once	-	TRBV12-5	CASGFAPARGAQPQHF	TGTGCTAGTGGTTTCGCACCGGCTCGGGGGGCGCAGCCCCAGCATTTT
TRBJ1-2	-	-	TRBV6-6	CASSYAGEFYGYTF	TGTGCCAGCAGTTACGCAGGGGAATTTTATGGCTACACCTTC
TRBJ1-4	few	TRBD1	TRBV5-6	CASSPFGAGGGNEKLFF	TGTGCCAGCAGCCCCTTCGGGGCAGGGGGTGGTAATGAAAAACTGTTTTTT